This T cell receptor (beta chain) was captured by sequencing in a study of T cell repertoires in ileal Crohn's disease. Sequencing used immunoSEQ multiplex PCR; TCRdb keeps in-frame clones, though not all of them. The table has some 16,000 clones, more than 85% seen once. The germline CDR1 and CDR2 sequences are SGHAT and FQNNGV. This CDR3 is built from 16 residues. V shed 3 bases, J shed 7 bases, and the junction held 10 bases outside the gene matches. Time point of the sample: inflamed ileum from the surgical specimen. This receptor was identified in an adult with Crohn's disease. The chain recombines TRBV11-2 with TRBJ2-7, with 12 nucleotides matching TRBD2. Sample: ileal tissue. The CDR3 nucleotides read TGTGCCAGCAGCTTGTTGACTAGCGGGGGTCGAGGGGAGCAGTACTTC. Translating it yields CASSLLTSGGRGEQYF.